The 15 T cell receptor beta chains reported below all come from one sample, sequenced in a study of T-cell memory formation after mild COVID-19. MiXCR was run by TCRdb on the 5' RACE reads, yielding one entry per CDR3 protein. The data contain roughly 550,000 distinct CDR3 sequences, 20% of them singletons. The sample was PBMCs or a T cell subset sorted from them (not recorded which). The origin of the receptors is an adult woman who had mild COVID-19 (a few samples of this study predate the infection). Cell type and time point are not known.

The chain carries TRBV27 and TRBJ2-5; D is tentatively TRBD1 or TRBD2 (5 bases each). The V and J ends lost 5 bases and 5 bases respectively, with 15 bases between them. The germline gives CDR1 MNHEY, CDR2 SMNVEV (reference sequence). The length of the CDR3 is 14 residues. The DNA for the CDR3 is TGTGCCAGCAGTCAGGGACCGGCTATCGAGACCCAGTACTTC. This translates into CASSQGPAIETQYF.

This clonotype was observed a few times. The chain uses TRBV4-1 and TRBJ1-5; maybe TRBD1 (5 bases). The germline V gene has CDR1 MGHRA and CDR2 YSYEKL. The CDR3 contains 17 residues. V was cut by 0 bases and J by 2 bases, with 14 bases left in between. The CDR3 DNA is TGCGCCAGCAGCCAAGAACCCGGGGGAGTCGGCAATCAGCCCCAGCATTTT. It encodes CASSQEPGGVGNQPQHF.

V gene TRBV4-1 combines with J gene TRBJ1-6; D is perhaps TRBD1 (5 bases). V lost 2 bases and J 14 bases, leaving 22 bases between the germline ends. The CDR3 loop spans 16 amino acids. The V gene's germline CDR1 is MGHRA and CDR2 YSYEKL. CDR3 sequence: CASSQYPGTDYSALHF. In DNA, the CDR3 is TGCGCCAGCAGCCAATATCCCGGGACGGACTACAGTGCCCTCCACTTT.

This clonotype was recorded a few times. This sequence joins TRBV12-3 or TRBV12-4 and TRBJ2-5, with TRBD2 matching 9 bases. The length of the CDR3 is 13 residues. After removal of 5 bases from V and 2 bases from J, the junction contained 0 bases not matched to a gene. The CDR3 protein is CASSAGGQETQYF. The DNA of the CDR3 is TGTGCCAGCAGTGCGGGGGGGCAAGAGACCCAGTACTTC.

This rearrangement joins TRBV15 to TRBJ2-1; D may be TRBD1 (6 bases). The CDR3 consists of 15 residues. Per germline, CDR1 LNHNV and CDR2 YYDKDF (reference sequence). V lost 0 bases and J lost 2, with 8 bases in between. As DNA, the CDR3 is TGTGCCACCAGCAGAGACAGGGGACCCTACAATGAGCAGTTCTTC. Translated, it gives CATSRDRGPYNEQFF.

The table lists this clonotype with a few counts. The rearrangement uses TRBV12-3 or TRBV12-4 and TRBJ2-5; 7 bases match TRBD2. V lost 3 bases to trimming and J lost 10 bases; unmatched junction nucleotides: 11. CDR3 size: 14 residues. Here the CDR3 DNA reads TGTGCCAGCAGTTTTTCCGGACGGGGGGAAATCCAGTACTTC. This gives the protein CASSFSGRGEIQYF.

This clonotype was observed a single time. The chain is built from TRBV3-1 and TRBJ1-4; tentative D call: TRBD1 (5 bases). Germline V gene sequence: CDR1 LGHDT, CDR2 YNNKEL (reference sequence). The CDR3 sequence is 14 residues long. The V and J ends lost 7 bases and 5 bases respectively, with 14 bases between them. The CDR3 sequence: CASTNQGPNEKLFF. CDR3 coding DNA: TGTGCCAGCACCAACCAGGGACCGAATGAAAAACTGTTTTTT.

The rearrangement links TRBV7-8 to TRBJ2-3; TRBD2 aligns across 11 bases. The germline CDR1 and CDR2 sequences are SGHVS and FQNEAQ. The CDR3 totals 18 residues. V lost 3 bases and J lost 2; bases outside the gene matches: 10. The CDR3 region has the DNA TGTGCCAGCAGCTTCCCTAGCGGGAGGAGGGGGATCACAGATACGCAGTATTTT. Translation gives CASSFPSGRRGITDTQYF. Full variable domain (remainder filled in from reference TRBV7-8 and TRBJ2-3): GAGVSQSPRYKVAKRGQDVALRCDPISGHVSLFWYQQALGQGPEFLTYFQNEAQLDKSGLPSDRFFAERPEGSVSTLKIQRTQQEDSAVYLCASSFPSGRRGITDTQYFGPGTRLTVL.

This clonotype was counted ten times or more. The genes are TRBV10-3 and TRBJ2-5; D remains unclear. This CDR3 contains 11 residues. The germline CDR1 and CDR2 sequences are ENHRY and SYGVKD. V was clipped by 3 bases and J by 5 bases, with 4 bases between them. Here the CDR3 DNA reads TGTGCCATCAGTGATCTTGAGACCCAGTACTTC. Its protein is CAISDLETQYF.

The chain links TRBV5-8 to TRBJ2-7; 8 bases line up with TRBD1. This CDR3 is 14 amino acids long. After removal of 3 bases from V and 4 bases from J, the junction contained 6 bases not matched to a gene. Germline CDR1 and CDR2: SGHTS and YDEGEE. The CDR3 loop reads CASSSGQVAYEQYF. The CDR3 coding sequence is TGTGCCAGCAGCTCGGGACAGGTCGCATACGAGCAGTACTTC.

J is TRBJ1-3 and V is TRBV4-2, with D unclear. This CDR3 contains 15 residues. Deletions cut 0 bases from V and 2 bases from J, with 8 bases between. Looked up from germline, CDR1 is LGHNA and CDR2 is YNFKEQ. The CDR3 region is CASSQDYAAGNTIYF. The CDR3 DNA reads as TGTGCCAGCAGCCAAGATTACGCCGCTGGAAACACCATATATTTT.

This clonotype was counted between two and nine times. The chain is built from TRBV10-3 and TRBJ1-6, with D unresolved. Trimming cost V 4 bases and J 5 bases, with 9 bases left between them. Germline loops: CDR1 ENHRY, CDR2 SYGVKD. The CDR3 totals 14 residues. The CDR3: CAISGKENNSPLHF. For the CDR3, the DNA is TGTGCCATCAGTGGAAAGGAGAATAATTCACCCCTCCACTTT.

There are a few counts of this clonotype. The chain carries TRBV5-5 and TRBJ1-5; D is uncertain. Germline V gene sequence: CDR1 SGHKS, CDR2 YYEKEE (reference sequence). V lost 0 bases to trimming and J lost 3 bases, with 10 bases between them. The CDR3 length is 15 residues. The CDR3 here is CASSLAGGNNQPQHF. In DNA form, the CDR3 reads TGTGCCAGCAGCTTGGCGGGAGGGAACAATCAGCCCCAGCATTTT.

This clonotype was counted a few times. The CDR3 coding sequence is TGTGCCAGCAGCTCCCCGGGACTAGCGGTGTTCTCCTACAATGAGCAGTTCTTC. Encoded protein: CASSSPGLAVFSYNEQFF. This chain connects TRBV7-2 to TRBJ2-1; 11 bases agree with TRBD2. This CDR3 comprises 18 residues. The junction had 8 bases not matched to a gene; V was cut back by 4 bases and J by 0 bases. Germline CDR1 and CDR2: SGHTA and FQGNSA.

This chain uses TRBV6-6 with TRBJ2-7; possible D gene TRBD2, 6 bases. Per the germline V gene, CDR1 is MNHNY and CDR2 is SVGAGI (reference sequence). The CDR3 spans 14 residues. V gave up 2 bases and J gave up 3 bases, with 11 bases separating them. CDR3 bases: TGTGCCAGCAGTTACGGAGGGTCTTTCTACGAGCAGTACTTC. The encoded protein is CASSYGGSFYEQYF.